In its sample, the clone carrying this T cell receptor beta chain was seen once. Its specificity is not known. This record comes from a study of T cells in Graves' hyperthyroidism and ophthalmopathy. Study-wide points: It was a median about 6.5 months before onset that the model predicted ophthalmopathy. By a 13 V-J model, ophthalmopathy was set apart from stable hyperthyroidism. In the blood, most expanded thyroid clonotypes above 0.001 appeared as well.

TCR beta CDR3 regions were amplified from RNA transcripts. A first-round RT-PCR of the TCR CDR3 used the HTBI primer set. TCRdb reprocessed the multiplex PCR reads via MiXCR and lists one record per CDR3 protein. The sample yields more than 500,000 distinct CDR3 sequences, 40% to 55% seen once. Diagnostic decisions used clinical symptoms, serum thyroxine and TRAb, thyroid ultrasound and orbital computed tomography. Per germline, CDR1 SEHNR and CDR2 FQNEAQ (reference sequence). The CDR3 consists of 15 residues. V shed 1 base and J shed 3 bases, with 9 bases lying between them. The sequenced material came from peripheral blood or thyroid tissue (not recorded which). The chain couples TRBV7-9 to TRBJ1-4; D may be TRBD1 (5 bases). This sequence was found in an adult woman with Graves' disease, either hyperthyroidism or ophthalmopathy (not recorded which). CDR3 in amino acids: CASSLEGSANEKLFF. CDR3 in DNA: TGTGCCAGCAGCTTAGAGGGGTCGGCTAATGAAAAACTGTTTTTT. Filled out from reference TRBV7-9 and TRBJ1-4, the complete variable domain reads DTGVSQNPRHKITKRGQNVTFRCDPISEHNRLYWYRQTLGQGPEFLTYFQNEAQLEKSRLLSDRFSAERPKGSFSTLEIQRTEQGDSAMYLCASSLEGSANEKLFFGSGTQLSVL.